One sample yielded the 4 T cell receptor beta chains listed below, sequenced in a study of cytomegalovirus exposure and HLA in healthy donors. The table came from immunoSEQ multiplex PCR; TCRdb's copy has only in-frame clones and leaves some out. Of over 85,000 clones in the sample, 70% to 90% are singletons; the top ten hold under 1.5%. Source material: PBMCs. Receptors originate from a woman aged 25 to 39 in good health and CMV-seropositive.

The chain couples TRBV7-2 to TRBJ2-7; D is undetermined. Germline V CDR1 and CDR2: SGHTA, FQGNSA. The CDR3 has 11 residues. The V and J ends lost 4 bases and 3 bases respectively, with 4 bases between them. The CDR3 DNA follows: TGTGCCAGCAGCTCTTTCTACGAGCAGTACTTC. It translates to CASSSFYEQYF.

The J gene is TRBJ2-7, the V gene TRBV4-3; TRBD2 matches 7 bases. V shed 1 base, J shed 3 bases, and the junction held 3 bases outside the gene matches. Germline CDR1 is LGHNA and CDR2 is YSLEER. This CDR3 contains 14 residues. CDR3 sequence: CASSQVRGDYEQYF. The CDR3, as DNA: TGCGCCAGCAGCCAAGTTCGGGGGGACTACGAGCAGTACTTC.

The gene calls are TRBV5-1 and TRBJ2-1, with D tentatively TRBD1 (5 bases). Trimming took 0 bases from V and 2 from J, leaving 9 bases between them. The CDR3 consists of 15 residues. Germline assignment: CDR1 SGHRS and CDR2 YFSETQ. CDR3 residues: CASSLVGLTYNEQFF. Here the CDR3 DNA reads TGCGCCAGCAGCTTGGTGGGGCTGACCTACAATGAGCAGTTCTTC. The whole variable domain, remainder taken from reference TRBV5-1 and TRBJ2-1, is KAGVTQTPRYLIKTRGQQVTLSCSPISGHRSVSWYQQTPGQGLQFLFEYFSETQRNKGNFPGRFSGRQFSNSRSEMNVSTLELGDSALYLCASSLVGLTYNEQFFGPGTRLTVL.

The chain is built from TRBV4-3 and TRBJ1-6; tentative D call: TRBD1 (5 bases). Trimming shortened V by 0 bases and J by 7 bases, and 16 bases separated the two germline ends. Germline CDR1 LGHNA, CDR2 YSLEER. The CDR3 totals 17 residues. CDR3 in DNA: TGCGCCAGCAGCCAAGATACCAGTCAAGGGGTAAATTCACCCCTCCACTTT. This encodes CASSQDTSQGVNSPLHF.